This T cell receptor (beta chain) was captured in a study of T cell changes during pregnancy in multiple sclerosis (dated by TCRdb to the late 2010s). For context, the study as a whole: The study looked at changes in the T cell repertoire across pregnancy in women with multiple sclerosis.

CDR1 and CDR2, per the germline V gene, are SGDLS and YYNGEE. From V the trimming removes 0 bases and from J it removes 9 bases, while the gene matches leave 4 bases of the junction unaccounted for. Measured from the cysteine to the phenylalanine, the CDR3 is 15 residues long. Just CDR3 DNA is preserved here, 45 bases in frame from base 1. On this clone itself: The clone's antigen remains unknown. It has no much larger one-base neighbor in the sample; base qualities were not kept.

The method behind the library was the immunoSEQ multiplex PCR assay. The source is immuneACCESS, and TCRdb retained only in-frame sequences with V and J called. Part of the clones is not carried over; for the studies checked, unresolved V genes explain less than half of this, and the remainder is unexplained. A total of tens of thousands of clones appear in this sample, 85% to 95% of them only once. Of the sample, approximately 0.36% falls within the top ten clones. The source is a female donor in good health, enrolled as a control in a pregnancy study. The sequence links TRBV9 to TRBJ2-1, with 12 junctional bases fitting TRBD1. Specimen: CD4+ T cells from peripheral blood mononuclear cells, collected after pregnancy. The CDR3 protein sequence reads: CASSVGGQGAVEQFF. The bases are TGTGCCAGCAGCGTAGGGGGACAGGGGGCGGTTGAGCAGTTCTTC.